There are many counts of the clone carrying this TCR beta chain. Per the authors' pipeline: By means of reference gene primer amplification, nucleated cell counts were estimated. The repertoire was sequenced with immunoSEQ multiplex PCR; TCRdb's copy has only in-frame clones and lacks some. That table is the source of V, J and clone size, and D and trimming were worked out from the DNA. The repertoire includes a few hundred thousand clones, roughly 90% of them detected once, and around 16% sits in the top ten. This sample was included in a study of blood T cell repertoires in COVID-19. Looking at the study overall: PBMCs, B-cell-depleted T cells, or T cells provided the cDNA or gDNA that made up the material.

CDR3 size: 14 residues. In germline, CDR1 is LNHDA, CDR2 SQIVND (reference sequence). V lost 10 bases, J lost 2 bases, and 8 bases stayed unmatched. This study enrolled people aged 18 to 89 from under 25 US geographic areas. Material for sequencing was PBMCs or T cells enriched from blood (not recorded which). This sequence originates from a man younger than 45 who had been exposed to COVID-19. V and J are TRBV19 and TRBJ2-3; 8 nucleotides align to TRBD1. The CDR3 bases are TGTGCCACCACTACGGACAGGGACACAGATACGCAGTATTTT. Translation gives CATTTDRDTDTQYF.